The clone carrying this TCR beta chain was detected many times. What it binds is not known. This entry belongs to a study of T cells in Graves' hyperthyroidism and ophthalmopathy. The V segment lost 8 bases and the J segment 7 bases; nucleotides outside the gene matches: 23. Per germline, CDR1 SNHLY and CDR2 FYNNEI. The CDR3 sequence is 17 residues long. The source material, RNA transcripts, was used to amplify TCR beta CDR3 regions. The HTBI set primed first-round TCR CDR3 RT-PCR. TCRdb re-called the multiplex PCR reads through MiXCR, storing one row per CDR3 protein. This table has 550,000 to 800,000 distinct CDR3 sequences, over 15% appearing once. Study findings and constraints: Most expanded thyroid clonotypes above 0.001 recurred in blood. Ophthalmopathy onset followed model prediction by a median about six months.

Clinical symptoms, serum thyroxine, TRAb, thyroid ultrasound and orbital computed tomography informed diagnoses. Over 9 ml of fresh peripheral blood supplied the PBMCs. Specimen: blood. The source of this sequence is a man between 18 and 29 years old with Graves' hyperthyroidism. This chain uses TRBV2 with TRBJ2-7; TRBD1 agrees at 7 bases. The CDR3 here is CASLLPQPGQIRGEQYF. For the CDR3, the DNA is TGTGCCAGCTTACTTCCACAGCCGGGACAGATAAGAGGGGAGCAGTACTTC.